These 5 T cell receptor beta chains share one sample of origin, sequenced in a study of siplizumab effects on memory and regulatory T cells. Method: immunoSEQ multiplex PCR; TCRdb's copy keeps in-frame clones and lacks some. The sample shows around 95,000 clones, around 93% of them seen only once. Sample: non-Treg CD4+ T cells sorted from blood. Source of these receptors: a human donor in good health.

This rearrangement joins TRBV2 to TRBJ2-5; maybe TRBD2 (6 bases). The DNA end is more similar to TRBJ2-7, so the J call may be wrong. Germline lookup yields CDR1 SNHLY and CDR2 FYNNEI. The CDR3 sequence is 14 residues long. The CDR3 DNA is TGTGCCAGCAGCGGCCTCCGGGACTTCTACGAGCAGTACTTC. It encodes CASSGLRDFYEQYF.

The chain combines TRBV7-3 with TRBJ1-5, with 9 bases identical to TRBD1. The CDR3 totals 12 residues. Trimming removed 11 bases from V and 5 bases from J; junction bases left unmatched: 4. The germline V gene has CDR1 SGHTA and CDR2 FQGTGA. The chain's CDR3 is CAGGQGYQPQHF. DNA for the CDR3: TGTGCCGGGGGACAGGGCTATCAGCCCCAGCATTTT.

The DNA of the CDR3 is TGTGCCAGTAGTACCCCGGGGTTCGGCGACGAGCAGTACTTC. Residues: CASSTPGFGDEQYF. The chain uses TRBV19 and TRBJ2-5; TRBD2 might be the D (5 bases). The J call may not be correct, given that the DNA end is closer to TRBJ2-7. Germline V gene data show CDR1 as LNHDA and CDR2 as SQIVND (reference sequence). The CDR3 has 14 amino acids.

V is TRBV5-1 and J is TRBJ1-4; 12 bases fit TRBD1. Germline CDR1 SGHRS, CDR2 YFSETQ. The CDR3 has 20 residues. Losses at the gene ends were 4 bases for V and 7 bases for J; bases not matched to a gene: 20. CDR3 protein: CASSLASSPGQGALSEKLFF. As DNA, the CDR3 is TGCGCCAGCAGCCTCGCCTCCTCTCCGGGACAGGGGGCTTTGAGTGAAAAACTGTTTTTT.

J is TRBJ2-6 and V is TRBV7-9; 11 bases fit TRBD1. V lost 3 bases and J lost 2; bases outside the gene matches: 0. In germline, CDR1 is SEHNR, CDR2 FQNEAQ (reference sequence). The CDR3 totals 16 residues. The CDR3 DNA sequence: TGTGCCAGCAGCTTGGGACAGGGGGCTGGGGCCAACGTCCTGACTTTC. Residues: CASSLGQGAGANVLTF.